Listed below are T cell receptor beta chains from one sample, sequenced in a study of blood T cells in healthy people across ages. TCRdb re-called the 5' RACE reads with MiXCR, one entry per CDR3 protein. The data show about 640,000 distinct CDR3 sequences, with under 70% seen just once and over 30% held by the top ten. Material: blood. The receptors come from a man aged 55 to 70 in good health. Both conserved end residues are part of each CDR3. The order of the fields is CDR3 length, V gene, D gene, clone size, J gene, CDR3 protein, CDR3 DNA. D genes are given only for firm matches. The size of a clone is reported for some rows only, either as once, few or many, or as a class for expanded clones.

>13|TRBV7-9|NA|many|TRBJ1-1
CASSLALNTEAFF
TGTGCCAGCAGCTTGGCACTCAACACTGAAGCTTTCTTT
>13|TRBV7-9|NA|NA|TRBJ1-4
CASSSERAEKLFF
TGTGCCAGCAGCTCGGAACGGGCGGAAAAACTGTTTTTT
>15|TRBV10-3|NA|NA|TRBJ1-4
CAISEQGATNEKLFF
TGTGCCATCAGCGAACAGGGTGCAACTAATGAAAAACTGTTTTTT
>15|TRBV20-1|TRBD1|NA|TRBJ2-1
CSARGTGGTYNEQFF
TGCAGTGCTAGAGGGACAGGGGGCACCTACAATGAGCAGTTCTTC
>16|TRBV5-1|NA|NA|TRBJ1-1
CASSLALGDGDTEAFF
TGCGCCAGCAGCTTGGCCCTGGGGGACGGTGACACTGAAGCTTTCTTT
>16|TRBV24-1|NA|NA|TRBJ2-3
CVTSDRRTPSTDTQYF
TGTGTCACCAGTGATAGGCGGACGCCTAGCACAGATACGCAGTATTTT
>13|TRBV27|TRBD1|NA|TRBJ2-5
CASRTGFGETQYF
TGTGCCAGCAGGACAGGGTTTGGAGAGACCCAGTACTTC
>15|TRBV5-1|TRBD1|few|TRBJ2-7
CASSLDGTAIYEQYF
TGCGCCAGCAGCTTGGATGGGACAGCAATTTACGAGCAGTACTTC
>14|TRBV7-7|NA|once|TRBJ2-1
CASSPLGLISEQFF
TGTGCCAGCAGCCCCCTGGGCCTGATCAGTGAGCAGTTCTTC
>11|TRBV6-5|NA|NA|TRBJ2-7
CASSYRATQYF
TGTGCCAGCAGTTACAGGGCTACCCAGTACTTC
>13|TRBV5-5|NA|few|TRBJ2-7
CASRRQRTYEQYF
TGTGCCAGCAGACGACAGCGGACCTACGAGCAGTACTTC
>12|TRBV29-1|TRBD1|many|TRBJ2-4
CSAGQGFDIQYF
TGCAGCGCCGGACAGGGTTTCGACATTCAGTACTTC
>15|TRBV7-2|TRBD1|NA|TRBJ1-5
CASSSGQGIYQPQHF
TGTGCCAGCAGCTCGGGACAGGGGATTTATCAGCCCCAGCATTTT
>14|TRBV29-1|NA|NA|TRBJ1-2
CSVEARGLSRGYTF
TGCAGCGTTGAGGCCCGGGGCTTATCGCGGGGCTACACCTTC
>16|TRBV20-1|TRBD2|many|TRBJ2-3
CSARDLEAGETDTQYF
TGCAGTGCTAGAGATCTAGAAGCGGGAGAAACAGATACGCAGTATTTT
>14|TRBV18|NA|NA|TRBJ2-5
CASSPLAQQETQYF
TGTGCCAGCTCACCCCTAGCGCAACAAGAGACCCAGTACTTC
>14|TRBV11-2|NA|NA|TRBJ2-5
CASSLGYHQETQYF
TGTGCCAGCAGCTTAGGGTACCACCAAGAGACCCAGTACTTC
>16|TRBV20-1|TRBD2|NA|TRBJ2-7
CSARLAGGPVGSEQYF
TGCAGTGCCAGACTAGCGGGGGGGCCGGTTGGTAGCGAGCAGTACTTC
>15|TRBV14|TRBD2|NA|TRBJ2-3
CASSRRDYYTETQYF
TGTGCCAGCAGCAGAAGGGACTATTACACAGAGACGCAGTATTTT
>17|TRBV21-1|NA|few|TRBJ2-4
CASSKEPGAIAKNIQYF
TGTGCCAGCAGCAAAGAACCAGGGGCGATAGCCAAAAACATTCAGTACTTC
>20|TRBV20-1|TRBD1|once|TRBJ2-6
CSAPKIGGTGGASGANVLTF
TGCAGTGCTCCAAAGATAGGGGGGACAGGGGGCGCATCTGGGGCCAACGTCCTGACTTTC
>13|TRBV20-1|NA|few|TRBJ1-2
CSAGPRGAGGYTF
TGCAGTGCTGGACCCAGGGGCGCCGGTGGCTACACCTTC
>14|TRBV28|NA|NA|TRBJ1-5
CASRRGGYNQPQHF
TGTGCCAGCAGACGGGGGGGCTACAATCAGCCCCAGCATTTT
>15|TRBV4-1|TRBD2|NA|TRBJ2-3
CASSQGGGYTDTQYF
TGCGCCAGCAGCCAAGGGGGAGGGTACACAGATACGCAGTATTTT
>15|TRBV20-1|NA|NA|TRBJ2-1
CSAKKPGFSYNEQFF
TGCAGTGCCAAAAAACCGGGGTTCTCCTACAATGAGCAGTTCTTC
>14|TRBV5-1|NA|NA|TRBJ2-5
CASSYGRIRETQYF
TGCGCCAGCAGCTATGGGCGGATCCGGGAGACCCAGTACTTC
>16|TRBV5-1|TRBD2|few|TRBJ2-1
CASSLAGTSGYNEQFF
TGCGCCAGCAGCTTGGCCGGGACTAGCGGCTACAATGAGCAGTTCTTC
>17|TRBV15|NA|NA|TRBJ1-4
CATSRNQPVPSNEKLFF
TGTGCCACCAGCAGAAACCAACCTGTGCCTTCTAATGAAAAACTGTTTTTT
>15|TRBV12-3/TRBV12-4|TRBD2|NA|TRBJ2-7
CAGSFRAGGSLGQYF
TGTGCCGGCAGTTTTCGAGCGGGGGGTTCTCTTGGGCAGTACTTC
>13|TRBV7-9|TRBD2|NA|TRBJ2-5
CASSFSSGGEQYF
TGTGCCAGCAGCTTCTCTAGCGGGGGTGAGCAGTACTTC
>16|TRBV3-1|TRBD1|NA|TRBJ2-3
CASSPRGTGLSDTQYF
TGTGCCAGCAGCCCCAGAGGGACAGGGCTCTCTGATACGCAGTATTTT
>15|TRBV20-1|NA|NA|TRBJ2-7
CSARDDDRYSYEQYF
TGCAGTGCTAGAGATGATGACAGGTACTCCTACGAGCAGTACTTC
>13|TRBV20-1|NA|NA|TRBJ1-2
CSAREGLNYGYTF
TGCAGTGCTAGAGAGGGGTTAAACTATGGCTACACCTTC
>16|TRBV7-9|NA|NA|TRBJ2-3
CASSLYVRPGPDTQYF
TGTGCCAGCAGCTTATATGTTCGACCTGGTCCAGATACGCAGTATTTT
>15|TRBV29-1|TRBD1|few|TRBJ1-2
CSVEDRDRGTYGYTF
TGCAGCGTTGAAGATCGGGACAGGGGAACCTATGGCTACACCTTC
>15|TRBV4-1|TRBD1|NA|TRBJ1-5
CASSQGTGLNQPQHF
TGCGCCAGCAGCCAAGGGACAGGGCTCAATCAGCCCCAGCATTTT
>14|TRBV2|NA|few|TRBJ2-5
CASKGRDPWETQYF
TGTGCCAGCAAAGGCAGGGATCCCTGGGAGACCCAGTACTTC
>18|TRBV5-1|TRBD1|NA|TRBJ1-5
CASSPPGQGSVSNQPQHF
TGCGCCAGCAGCCCTCCGGGACAGGGGAGTGTGAGCAATCAGCCCCAGCATTTT
>16|TRBV7-9|NA|NA|TRBJ2-5
CASSRETGRGQETQYF
TGTGCCAGCAGCCGGGAGACAGGGAGAGGCCAAGAGACCCAGTACTTC
>19|TRBV19|TRBD1|NA|TRBJ1-1
CASRGQSKRASYFGTEAFF
TGTGCCAGTAGGGGACAGAGCAAAAGGGCCTCCTACTTCGGCACTGAAGCTTTCTTT
>13|TRBV4-1|NA|NA|TRBJ2-3
CASSQVSPDTQYF
TGCGCCAGCAGCCAAGTGAGTCCAGATACGCAGTATTTT
>17|TRBV6-1|NA|NA|TRBJ2-1
CASRPTSGVMEYNEQFF
TGTGCCAGCAGACCCACGTCGGGAGTCATGGAGTACAATGAGCAGTTCTTC
>12|TRBV5-1|NA|few|TRBJ2-2
CASSLFTGELFF
TGCGCCAGCAGCTTGTTCACCGGGGAGCTGTTTTTT
>14|TRBV7-2|TRBD1|NA|TRBJ1-2
CASSSGGRSYGYTF
TGTGCCAGCAGCTCAGGGGGCAGGAGCTATGGCTACACCTTC
>15|TRBV12-3/TRBV12-4|NA|NA|TRBJ1-4
CASTPGSRRVEKLFF
TGTGCCAGCACCCCCGGCAGCCGCCGCGTTGAAAAACTGTTTTTT
>14|TRBV20-1|TRBD1|NA|TRBJ1-1
CSAGGTVTNTEAFF
TGCAGTGCCGGGGGGACAGTGACGAACACTGAAGCTTTCTTT
>16|TRBV3-1|NA|NA|TRBJ2-5
CASSQDGRGTRQTQYF
TGTGCCAGCAGCCAAGACGGACGGGGGACTCGACAGACCCAGTACTTC
>18|TRBV4-1|TRBD2|NA|TRBJ2-4
CASSLGLAGGFAKNIQYF
TGCGCCAGCAGCCTTGGACTAGCGGGGGGGTTTGCCAAAAACATTCAGTACTTC
>13|TRBV5-1|NA|NA|TRBJ1-1
CASRPDSYTEAFF
TGCGCCAGCAGACCGGACAGTTACACTGAAGCTTTCTTT
>13|TRBV28|NA|NA|TRBJ1-2
CASSLGRGNGYTF
TGTGCCAGCAGTTTGGGCAGGGGTAATGGCTACACCTTC
>13|TRBV4-1|NA|few|TRBJ1-1
CASSQERNTEAFF
TGCGCCAGCAGCCAAGAGCGGAACACTGAAGCTTTCTTT
>14|TRBV7-2|NA|NA|TRBJ1-1
CASSRPQLNTEAFF
TGTGCCAGCAGCCGTCCACAGCTGAACACTGAAGCTTTCTTT
>13|TRBV29-1|NA|NA|TRBJ1-2
CSVAKPANYGYTF
TGCAGCGTTGCGAAACCAGCTAACTATGGCTACACCTTC